One and the same sample provided the 15 T cell receptor beta chains below, sequenced in a study of human T cells and chemical hapten exposure. Time point here: patch test 1, 2 weeks after DPC sensitization. This sample's treatment: therapeutic diphenylcyclopropenone sensitization with weekly scalp DPC. From the RACE reads, TCRdb called clonotypes with MiXCR, one entry per CDR3 protein. The sample has 95,000 to 150,000 distinct CDR3 sequences, about an eighth seen once. Sequences were derived from whole blood, sampled in connection with sensitization to the hapten diphenylcyclopropenone (DPC). The receptors come from a man younger than 35 with alopecia areata. Some clones in this sample may be carry-over from other donors' samples.

This clonotype has a single count. The chain uses TRBV4-3 and TRBJ2-5, with D perhaps given as TRBD1 or TRBD2 (6 bases each). The CDR3 consists of 15 residues. CDR1 and CDR2 from the germline V gene are LGHNA and YSLEER. V lost 0 bases and J lost 6, with 14 bases in between. The CDR3 DNA reads as TGCGCCAGCAGCCAAGAATGGGGGGCAAGGCAGACCCAGTACTTC. Translating it yields CASSQEWGARQTQYF.

This clonotype has more than one count but fewer than ten. The J gene is TRBJ1-1, the V gene TRBV7-9; unclear D gene. The CDR3 is 14 residues long. Per the germline V gene, CDR1 is SEHNR and CDR2 is FQNEAQ (reference sequence). The V end was cut by 6 bases, the J end by 4 bases, with 15 bases between. CDR3 region: CASRSNPGSTEAFF. The CDR3 DNA sequence: TGTGCCAGCAGATCGAATCCGGGGTCCACTGAAGCTTTCTTT.

This clonotype turned up a few times. The chain links TRBV5-6 to TRBJ2-7; possibly TRBD1 for D (6 bases). Germline V gene sequence: CDR1 SGHDT, CDR2 YYEEEE. Trimming removed 0 bases at V and 4 bases at J, with 17 bases between. The CDR3 sequence is 16 residues long. CDR3 sequence (DNA): TGTGCCAGCAGCTTGGACTGGGGGCGACTATCTTACGAGCAGTACGTC. Translation gives CASSLDWGRLSYEQYV.

J is TRBJ1-2 and V is TRBV7-9; weak D call: TRBD1 (6 bases). The germline gives CDR1 SEHNR, CDR2 FQNEAQ (reference sequence). CDR3 size: 14 residues. V gave up 6 bases and J gave up 0 bases, with 11 bases separating them. The CDR3 region is CASRRDKSNYGYTF. DNA of the CDR3: TGTGCCAGCAGACGGGACAAATCTAACTATGGCTACACCTTC.

The gene calls are TRBV6-2 or TRBV6-3 and TRBJ2-7; no definite D call. The CDR3 length is 12 residues. Trimming left V 10 bases short and J 0 bases short, with 10 bases between. Germline CDR1 reads MNHEY; CDR2 reads SVGEGT. For the CDR3, the DNA is TGTGCCACCCAGGAGTCCTCCTACGAGCAGTACGTC. Its protein product is CATQESSYEQYV.

J is TRBJ2-7 and V is TRBV11-2; the D is unclear. This CDR3 has 13 amino acids. The ends were cut back, 4 bases at V and 4 bases at J, with 11 bases in the middle. CDR1 and CDR2 (germline): SGHAT, FQNNGV. CDR3 amino acids: CASSSETGYEQYF. CDR3 nucleotide sequence: TGTGCCAGCAGCTCTGAGACCGGATACGAGCAGTACTTC.

This chain connects TRBV5-4 to TRBJ2-2; weak D call: TRBD2 (5 bases). This CDR3 has 13 residues. V lost 7 bases to trimming and J lost 8 bases, with 15 bases between them. Germline V CDR1 and CDR2: SGHNT, YYREEE (reference sequence). In nucleotides, the CDR3 is TGTGCCAGCCGCCGGGATACTCAAGGGGAGCTGTTTTTT. Its translation: CASRRDTQGELFF.

This clonotype was counted at least ten times. The chain carries TRBV4-3 and TRBJ1-2; 9 nucleotides agree with TRBD1. The CDR3 has 17 residues. The junction had 11 bases not matched to a gene; V was cut back by 3 bases and J by 3 bases. CDR1 is LGHNA, CDR2 YSLEER, per germline. CDR3: CASSQVVRTGADYGYTF. DNA for the CDR3: TGCGCCAGCAGCCAGGTGGTTCGGACAGGGGCTGACTATGGCTACACCTTC.

A few counts support this clonotype. This chain connects TRBV29-1 to TRBJ2-3; TRBD1 matches at 8 bases. The germline V gene encodes CDR1 SQVTM and CDR2 ANQGSEA. The V segment lost 2 bases and the J segment 0 bases; nucleotides outside the gene matches: 10. The CDR3 has 17 residues. The CDR3 loop reads CSVERGRGPHSTDTQYF. CDR3 DNA sequence: TGCAGCGTTGAACGGGGCAGGGGGCCCCATAGCACAGATACGCAGTATTTT.

This clonotype has only a few counts. This chain connects TRBV6-2 or TRBV6-3 to TRBJ1-1, with D possibly being TRBD1 (5 bases). Germline CDR1 reads MNHEY; CDR2 reads SVGEGT. The germline V and J ends were trimmed by 2 bases and 3 bases, with 10 bases remaining between them. This CDR3 comprises 14 residues. In DNA, the CDR3 is TGTGCCAGCAGTTACAGGGGAATGGACACTGAAGCTTTCTTT. Translation gives CASSYRGMDTEAFF.

This clonotype was picked up one time. The chain recombines TRBV9 with TRBJ1-1; D is unresolved. Germline assignment: CDR1 SGDLS and CDR2 YYNGEE. V was shortened by 0 bases and J by 3 bases, with 15 bases between the two germline ends. The CDR3 extends over 16 amino acids. DNA of the CDR3: TGTGCCAGCAGCGTAGTAGGCAGTCTTGAGTACACTGAAGCTTTCTTT. Residues: CASSVVGSLEYTEAFF. Full variable domain (outside the CDR3, taken from reference TRBV9 and TRBJ1-1): DSGVTQTPKHLITATGQRVTLRCSPRSGDLSVYWYQQSLDQGLQFLIQYYNGEERAKGNILERFSAQQFPDLHSELNLSSLELGDSALYFCASSVVGSLEYTEAFFGQGTRLTVV.

This clonotype was seen ten or more times. The gene calls are TRBV10-1 and TRBJ1-6; D uncertain. Between the trimmed V and J ends, which lost 9 bases and 7 bases, there was a span of 19 bases. CDR3 length: 15 residues. Per germline, CDR1 WNHNN and CDR2 SYGVQD (reference sequence). In DNA, the CDR3 is TGCGCCAGATGGGCCTTATCTCGCTTCAATTCACCCCTCCACTTT. It is translated as CARWALSRFNSPLHF.

The rearrangement joins TRBV7-2 to TRBJ1-1; no clear D. Germline CDR1 and CDR2: SGHTA and FQGNSA. V lost 1 base to trimming and J lost 3 bases, with 9 bases between them. CDR3 length equals 14 residues. The CDR3 region is CASSLVVRHTEAFF. The CDR3 coding sequence is TGTGCCAGCAGCTTAGTGGTCAGGCACACTGAAGCTTTCTTT.

In this sample, this clonotype turned up a few times. The rearrangement links TRBV7-7 to TRBJ2-2; D gene uncertain. Germline V gene lookup returns CDR1 SSHAT and CDR2 FNYEAQ (reference sequence). This CDR3 spans 15 amino acids. V was trimmed by 3 bases and J by 1 base, leaving 9 bases between them. The CDR3: CASSFGQMNTGELFF. CDR3 nucleotides: TGTGCCAGCAGCTTTGGCCAAATGAACACCGGGGAGCTGTTTTTT.

This clonotype was seen repeatedly, ten times or more. This sequence joins TRBV5-4 and TRBJ2-2; D is unresolved. CDR1 is SGHNT, CDR2 YYREEE, per germline (reference sequence). This CDR3 is 13 amino acids long. Trimming pared 3 bases from V and 4 bases from J, leaving 7 bases between. CDR3 protein: CASSSGPTGELFF. CDR3 sequence (DNA): TGTGCCAGCAGCTCCGGGCCCACCGGGGAGCTGTTTTTT.